This TCR beta chain stems from a study of OX40 agonist ivuxolimab in advanced cancers. The overall study: The patients received agonistic anti-OX40 (CD134) antibody ivuxolimab. Findings and caveats of the study: Among the lowest peripheral clonal expansion occurred in 0.1-3.0 mg/kg partial responders.

About this clone: Its specificity is unknown.

TCRdb's copy holds only in-frame clones and misses some; the assay was immunoSEQ multiplex PCR. The table has 75,000 to 100,000 clones, around 80% seen once; the top ten hold approximately 6.3%. Germline CDR1 reads MNHEY; CDR2 reads SMNVEV (reference sequence). The CDR3 loop spans 13 amino acids. V shed 8 bases and J shed 5 bases, with 13 bases lying between them. The TCR sequence derives from an adult with an advanced solid tumor such as melanoma, head and neck, liver or kidney cancer. The sample was CD4+ or CD8+ T cells sorted from blood, taken in a trial of the OX40 agonist ivuxolimab. The chain couples TRBV27 to TRBJ1-5, with D perhaps matching TRBD1 (6 bases). CDR3 bases: TGTGCCAGCGGAGTGGCAGGGGATCAGCCCCAGCATTTT. Protein product: CASGVAGDQPQHF.